This T cell receptor beta chain is from a study of response to subunit inactivated influenza vaccine. Study outcomes and limitations: Authors suggested seasonal influenza vaccinations each recruit few new T cells.

With 4 bases removed from V and 4 bases from J, the gap between germline ends came to 16 bases. This CDR3 contains 14 residues. Germline CDR1 is SQVTM and CDR2 is ANQGSEA. This clonotype occurred a few times. Its matching antigen is unknown. One entry per CDR3 protein results from TCRdb running MiXCR on the RT-PCR reads. This table has a few hundred thousand distinct CDR3 sequences, just over 20% appearing once. The rearrangement uses TRBV29-1 and TRBJ1-1, with D perhaps matching TRBD1 (6 bases). Material: PBMCs from blood, obtained 21 months after vaccination. The source of this sequence is a man between 50 and 69 years old who received an inactivated influenza vaccine. In DNA, the CDR3 is TGCAGCGTTGTTCAGGGGTTCGAGAGCACTGAAGCTTTCTTT. This codes for CSVVQGFESTEAFF. Drawing the rest from reference TRBV29-1 and TRBJ1-1, the complete variable domain is SAVISQKPSRDICQRGTSLTIQCQVDSQVTMMFWYRQQPGQSLTLIATANQGSEATYESGFVIDKFPISRPNLTFSTLTVSNMSPEDSSIYLCSVVQGFESTEAFFGQGTRLTVV.